This T cell receptor (beta chain) was identified in a study of blood T cell repertoires in COVID-19. Background on the study: The origin of the acute and convalescent COVID-19 samples was the United States, Italy and Spain.

V lost 4 bases and J lost 5; bases outside the gene matches: 9. Germline loops: CDR1 SGHRS, CDR2 YFSETQ. The CDR3 extends over 17 amino acids. Methods used by the authors: Amplification from reference gene primers served as the basis for estimated nucleated cell counts. Assay used: immunoSEQ multiplex PCR; TCRdb lists only in-frame clones, some missing. D and trimming come from the DNA, and the V and J calls and clone size come from that table. Of about 190,000 clones in the sample, approximately 91% were seen once. The sample taken for sequencing was peripheral blood. This receptor was obtained from a man aged 40-50 years with acute or convalescent COVID-19. The V call is TRBV5-1, the J call TRBJ2-5, with 15 positions matching TRBD2. The DNA for the CDR3 is TGCGCCAGCAGCCTCGGACTAGCGGGGGGGCCTCAGGAGACCCAGTACTTC. This encodes CASSLGLAGGPQETQYF.